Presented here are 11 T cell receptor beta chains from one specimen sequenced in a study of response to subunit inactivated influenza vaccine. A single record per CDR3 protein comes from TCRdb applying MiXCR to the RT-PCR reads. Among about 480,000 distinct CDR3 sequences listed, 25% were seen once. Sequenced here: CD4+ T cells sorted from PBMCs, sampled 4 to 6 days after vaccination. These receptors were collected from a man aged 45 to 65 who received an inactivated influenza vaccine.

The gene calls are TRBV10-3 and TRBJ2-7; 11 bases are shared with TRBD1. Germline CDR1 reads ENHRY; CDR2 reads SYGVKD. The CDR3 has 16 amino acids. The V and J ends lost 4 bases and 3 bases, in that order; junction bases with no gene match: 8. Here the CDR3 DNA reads TGTGCCATCAGTGGGAGGACAGGGGGCACCCACTACGAGCAGTACTTC. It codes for CAISGRTGGTHYEQYF.

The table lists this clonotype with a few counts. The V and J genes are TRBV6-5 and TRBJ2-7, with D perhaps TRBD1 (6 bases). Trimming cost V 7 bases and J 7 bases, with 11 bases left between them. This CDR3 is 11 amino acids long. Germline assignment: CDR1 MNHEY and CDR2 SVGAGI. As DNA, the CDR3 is TGTGCCAGCAAACAGGGCTGGGAGCAGTACTTC. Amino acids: CASKQGWEQYF.

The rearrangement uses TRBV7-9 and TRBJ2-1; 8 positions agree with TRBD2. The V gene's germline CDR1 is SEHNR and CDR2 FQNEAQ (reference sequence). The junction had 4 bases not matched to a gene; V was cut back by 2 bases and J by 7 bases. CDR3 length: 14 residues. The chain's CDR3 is CASSLLVAGNEQFF. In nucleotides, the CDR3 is TGTGCCAGCAGCTTACTGGTAGCGGGGAATGAGCAGTTCTTC.

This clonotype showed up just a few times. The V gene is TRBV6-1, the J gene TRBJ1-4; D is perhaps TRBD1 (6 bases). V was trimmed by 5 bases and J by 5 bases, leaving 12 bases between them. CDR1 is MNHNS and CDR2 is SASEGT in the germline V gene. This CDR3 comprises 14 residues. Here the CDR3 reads CASSRGGRNEKLFF. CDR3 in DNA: TGTGCCAGCAGTAGGGGGGGACGCAATGAAAAACTGTTTTTT.

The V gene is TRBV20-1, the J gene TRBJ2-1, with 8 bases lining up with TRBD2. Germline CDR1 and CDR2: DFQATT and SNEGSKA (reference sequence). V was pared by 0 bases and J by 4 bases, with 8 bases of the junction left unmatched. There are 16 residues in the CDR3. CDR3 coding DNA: TGCAGTGCTAGAGATCTCCTAGCGGGCTATTACAATGAGCAGTTCTTC. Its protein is CSARDLLAGYYNEQFF.

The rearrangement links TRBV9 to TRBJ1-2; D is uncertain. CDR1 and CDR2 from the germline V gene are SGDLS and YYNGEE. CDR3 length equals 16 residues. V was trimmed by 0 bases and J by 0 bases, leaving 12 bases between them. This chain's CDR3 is CASSVDPGLANYGYTF. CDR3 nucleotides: TGTGCCAGCAGCGTAGATCCGGGCTTAGCTAACTATGGCTACACCTTC.

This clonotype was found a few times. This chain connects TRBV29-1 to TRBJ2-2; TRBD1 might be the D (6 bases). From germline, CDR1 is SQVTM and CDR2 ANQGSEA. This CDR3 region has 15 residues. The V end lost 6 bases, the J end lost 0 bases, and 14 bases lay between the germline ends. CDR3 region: CSVNTGPANTGELFF. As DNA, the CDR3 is TGCAGCGTCAACACAGGGCCTGCGAACACCGGGGAGCTGTTTTTT.

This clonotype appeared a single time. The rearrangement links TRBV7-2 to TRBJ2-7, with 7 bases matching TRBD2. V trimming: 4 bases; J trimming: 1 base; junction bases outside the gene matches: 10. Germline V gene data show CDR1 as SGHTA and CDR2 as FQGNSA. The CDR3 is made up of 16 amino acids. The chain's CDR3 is CASSSSLSGKSYEQYF. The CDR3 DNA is TGTGCCAGCAGCTCCAGTCTAAGCGGGAAATCCTACGAGCAGTACTTC. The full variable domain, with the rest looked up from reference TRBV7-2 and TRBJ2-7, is GAGVSQSPSNKVTEKGKDVELRCDPISGHTALYWYRQSLGQGLEFLIYFQGNSAPDKSGLPSDRFSAERTGGSVSTLTIQRTQQEDSAVYLCASSSSLSGKSYEQYFGPGTRLTVT.

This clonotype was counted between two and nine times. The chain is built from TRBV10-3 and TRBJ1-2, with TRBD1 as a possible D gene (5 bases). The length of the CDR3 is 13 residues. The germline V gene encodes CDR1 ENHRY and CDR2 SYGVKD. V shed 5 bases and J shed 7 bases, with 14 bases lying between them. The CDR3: CAISSRPQGGYTF. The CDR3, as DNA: TGTGCCATCAGTTCGCGGCCCCAGGGTGGCTACACCTTC.

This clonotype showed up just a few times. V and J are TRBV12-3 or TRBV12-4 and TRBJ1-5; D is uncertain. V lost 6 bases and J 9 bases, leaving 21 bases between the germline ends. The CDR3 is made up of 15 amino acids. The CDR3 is CASRILNGRSPPQHF. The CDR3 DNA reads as TGTGCCAGCAGGATACTCAACGGACGGTCTCCGCCCCAGCATTTT.

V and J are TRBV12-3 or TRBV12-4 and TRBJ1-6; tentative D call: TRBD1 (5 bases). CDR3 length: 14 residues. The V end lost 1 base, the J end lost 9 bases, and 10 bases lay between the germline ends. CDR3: CASSLVRGSSPLHF. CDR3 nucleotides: TGTGCCAGCAGTTTAGTTCGGGGGAGTTCACCCCTCCACTTT.